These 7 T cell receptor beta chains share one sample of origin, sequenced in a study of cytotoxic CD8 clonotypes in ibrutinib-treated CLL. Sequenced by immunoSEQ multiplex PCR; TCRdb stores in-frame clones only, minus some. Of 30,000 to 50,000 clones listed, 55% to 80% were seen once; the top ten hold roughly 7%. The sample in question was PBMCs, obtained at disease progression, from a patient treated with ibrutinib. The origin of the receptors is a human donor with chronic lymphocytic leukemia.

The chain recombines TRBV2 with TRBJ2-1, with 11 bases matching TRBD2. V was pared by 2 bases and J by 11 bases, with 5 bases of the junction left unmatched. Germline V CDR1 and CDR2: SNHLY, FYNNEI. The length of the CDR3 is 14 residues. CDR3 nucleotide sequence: TGTGCCAGCAGTGAACCGGGACTAGCGGAACAGCAGTTCTTC. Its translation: CASSEPGLAEQQFF.

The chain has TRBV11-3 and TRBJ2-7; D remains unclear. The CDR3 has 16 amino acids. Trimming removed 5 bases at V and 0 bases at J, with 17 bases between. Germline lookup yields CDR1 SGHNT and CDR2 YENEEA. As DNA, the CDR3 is TGTGCCAGCAGCCCGGGCCCCAGGTCGGCCTCCTACGAGCAGTACTTC. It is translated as CASSPGPRSASYEQYF.

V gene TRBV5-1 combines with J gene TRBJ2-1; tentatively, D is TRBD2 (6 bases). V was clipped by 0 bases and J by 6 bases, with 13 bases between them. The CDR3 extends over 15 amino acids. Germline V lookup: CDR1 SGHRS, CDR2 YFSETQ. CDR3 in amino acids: CASSLAAGPFNEQFF. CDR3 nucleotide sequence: TGCGCCAGCAGCTTGGCGGCGGGACCCTTCAATGAGCAGTTCTTC.

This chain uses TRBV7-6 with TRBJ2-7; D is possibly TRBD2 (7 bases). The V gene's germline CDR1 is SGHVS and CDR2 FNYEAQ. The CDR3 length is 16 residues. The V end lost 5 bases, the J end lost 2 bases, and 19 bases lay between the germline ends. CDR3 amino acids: CASSAQGGGTTYEQYF. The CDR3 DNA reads TGTGCCAGCAGCGCCCAAGGGGGAGGGACCACCTACGAGCAGTACTTC.

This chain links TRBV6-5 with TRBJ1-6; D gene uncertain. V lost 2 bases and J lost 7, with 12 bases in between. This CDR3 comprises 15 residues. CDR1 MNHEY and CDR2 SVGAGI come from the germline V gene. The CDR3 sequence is CASSYMGRINSPLHF. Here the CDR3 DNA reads TGTGCCAGCAGTTACATGGGCAGAATCAATTCACCCCTCCACTTT.

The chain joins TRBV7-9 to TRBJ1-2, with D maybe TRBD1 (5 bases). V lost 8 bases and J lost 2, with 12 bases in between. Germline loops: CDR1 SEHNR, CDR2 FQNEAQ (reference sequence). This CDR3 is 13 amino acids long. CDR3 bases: TGTGCCAGCTTGGGAGCAGGGAACTATGGCTACACCTTC. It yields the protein CASLGAGNYGYTF.

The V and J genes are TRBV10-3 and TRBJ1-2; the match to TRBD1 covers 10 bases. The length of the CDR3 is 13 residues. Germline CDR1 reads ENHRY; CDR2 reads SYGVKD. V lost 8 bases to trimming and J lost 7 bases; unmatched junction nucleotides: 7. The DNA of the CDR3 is TGTGCCATCCAGACAGGGGGCGCTTCTGGCTACACCTTC. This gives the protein CAIQTGGASGYTF.